The 16 T cell receptor beta chains listed next were all sequenced from one sample in a study of blood T cell repertoires in COVID-19. The data were produced by immunoSEQ multiplex PCR, yet TCRdb's version contains in-frame clones alone and is incomplete. The table shows roughly 250,000 clones, with around 89% occurring only once. What was sequenced was peripheral blood. The receptors here all came from a man aged 25-45 years with acute or convalescent COVID-19.

The gene calls are TRBV9 and TRBJ2-1, with 13 bases identical to TRBD2. Germline-derived CDR1 and CDR2 are SGDLS and YYNGEE. The V gene end was trimmed by 0 bases and the J gene end by 4 bases; junction bases not matched to a gene: 1. The CDR3 length is 16 residues. The DNA of the CDR3 is TGTGCCAGCAGCGTAGGGACTAGCGGGGGTTACAATGAGCAGTTCTTC. As protein: CASSVGTSGGYNEQFF.

The chain combines TRBV19 with TRBJ1-3, with D unclear. The CDR3 runs to 18 residues. Germline values: CDR1 LNHDA, CDR2 SQIVND (reference sequence). The ends were cut back, 5 bases at V and 2 bases at J, with 22 bases in the middle. In DNA, the CDR3 is TGTGCCAGTAGTCACCCAAGCGGAGGGAGACCGACTGGAAACACCATATATTTT. It yields the protein CASSHPSGGRPTGNTIYF. The full variable domain, with the rest looked up from reference TRBV19 and TRBJ1-3, is DGGITQSPKYLFRKEGQNVTLSCEQNLNHDAMYWYRQDPGQGLRLIYYSQIVNDFQKGDIAEGYSVSREKKESFPLTVTSAQKNPTAFYLCASSHPSGGRPTGNTIYFGEGSWLTVV.

The rearrangement links TRBV6-6 to TRBJ2-5, with TRBD2 matching 11 bases. Germline V gives CDR1 MNHNY, CDR2 SVGAGI (reference sequence). V dropped 5 bases and J dropped 5; count of bases not matched to a gene: 22. The CDR3 consists of 20 residues. The CDR3 region has the DNA TGTGCCAGCAGTCCAAACATAGCGGGAGGGCACCCCGGGGGCAGGGAGACCCAGTACTTC. Amino acid sequence: CASSPNIAGGHPGGRETQYF.

The J gene is TRBJ1-1, the V gene TRBV30; D remains ambiguous. Trimming pared 2 bases from V and 7 bases from J, leaving 11 bases between. The length of the CDR3 is 12 residues. The germline CDR1 and CDR2 sequences are GTSNPN and SVGIG (reference sequence). The DNA of the CDR3 is TGTGCCTGGAGTACGTCCGGGATTGAAGCTTTCTTT. Protein product: CAWSTSGIEAFF.

The chain employs TRBV4-1 and TRBJ2-1; D is possibly TRBD1 (6 bases). Trimming took off 7 bases at V and 3 bases at J, with 7 bases between the two ends. The CDR3 loop spans 12 amino acids. Germline CDR1 is MGHRA and CDR2 is YSYEKL. The CDR3 reads CASTDSYNEQFF. The CDR3 DNA is TGCGCCAGCACGGACAGCTACAATGAGCAGTTCTTC.

CDR3 loop: CASSKQIPPANYGYTF. CDR3 DNA sequence: TGTGCCAGCAGCAAACAGATACCCCCAGCTAACTATGGCTACACCTTC. The chain has TRBV7-6 and TRBJ1-2; the D is unclear. Trimming removed 5 bases from V and 0 bases from J, with 16 bases in between. Germline CDR1 reads SGHVS; CDR2 reads FNYEAQ. The CDR3 runs 16 residues.

The chain links TRBV6-1 to TRBJ1-5; no firm D call. The V end was cut by 4 bases, the J end by 3 bases, with 16 bases between. Germline CDR1 is MNHNS and CDR2 is SASEGT. This CDR3 is built from 16 residues. The CDR3 is CASSVTLGSHNQPQHF. CDR3 sequence (DNA): TGTGCCAGCAGTGTTACCCTCGGGTCCCACAATCAGCCCCAGCATTTT.

The chain couples TRBV5-1 to TRBJ2-1, with a weak D call TRBD2 (7 bases). This CDR3 is 15 amino acids long. Trimming took off 0 bases at V and 4 bases at J, with 11 bases between the two ends. Germline V lookup: CDR1 SGHRS, CDR2 YFSETQ. The CDR3 DNA sequence: TGCGCCAGCAGCTTGGCCGGGGGGACATACAATGAGCAGTTCTTC. The encoded protein is CASSLAGGTYNEQFF.

This rearrangement joins TRBV4-1 to TRBJ1-2, with 7 positions matching TRBD1. Trimming took 2 bases from V and 8 from J; bases not matched to a gene: 14. Germline V lookup: CDR1 MGHRA, CDR2 YSYEKL. The CDR3 covers 16 residues. CDR3 in amino acids: CASSQPQKGRGRGYTF. In DNA form, the CDR3 reads TGCGCCAGCAGCCAACCCCAAAAGGGCAGGGGGAGAGGCTACACCTTC.

This sequence joins TRBV5-3 and TRBJ2-3; the match to TRBD2 covers 11 bases. TRBV5-3 is labeled an ORF, and its function is uncertain. With V trimmed by 1 base and J by 2 bases, 6 bases remained unmatched. This CDR3 contains 17 residues. CDR3 sequence reads: CARSLLLAGANTDTQYF. CDR3 DNA: TGTGCCAGAAGCTTGTTACTAGCGGGAGCGAACACAGATACGCAGTATTTT.

The V call is TRBV28, the J call TRBJ1-6, with D unclear. Germline V gene sequence: CDR1 MDHEN, CDR2 SYDVKM. There are 17 residues in the CDR3. Trimming shortened V by 4 bases and J by 6 bases, and 19 bases separated the two germline ends. The CDR3 region has the DNA TGTGCCAGCAGTTCGAATAAGGAGGGCGCGGGTAATTCACCCCTCCACTTT. It codes for CASSSNKEGAGNSPLHF.

This chain connects TRBV11-3 to TRBJ2-2, with TRBD1 matching 7 bases. V lost 5 bases, J lost 5 bases, and 11 bases stayed unmatched. The CDR3 runs 16 residues. Germline V CDR1 and CDR2: SGHNT, YENEEA. The CDR3 region has the DNA TGTGCCAGCAGCCATTACAGGGGAGTCGAAACCGGGGAGCTGTTTTTT. This encodes CASSHYRGVETGELFF.

This chain connects TRBV27 to TRBJ1-1; 9 positions match TRBD1. Looked up from germline, CDR1 is MNHEY and CDR2 is SMNVEV (reference sequence). J lost 6 bases, V lost 5 bases, and 10 bases had no gene match. The CDR3 is 15 residues long. CDR3 protein: CASSPGQGKSPEAFF. The CDR3, as DNA: TGTGCCAGCAGTCCGGGACAGGGTAAGAGTCCTGAAGCTTTCTTT.

This clone was picked up one time. V and J are TRBV10-1 and TRBJ2-7; TRBD1 might be the D (6 bases). Per the germline V gene, CDR1 is WNHNN and CDR2 is SYGVQD (reference sequence). Trimming took off 2 bases at V and 10 bases at J, with 18 bases between the two ends. This CDR3 is built from 14 residues. The DNA of the CDR3 is TGCGCCAGCAGTGAGCTTGCCGGGACAAGACCTCAGTACTTC. Amino acid sequence: CASSELAGTRPQYF.

The chain has TRBV5-8 and TRBJ2-4, with 8 positions matching TRBD1. Germline V lookup: CDR1 SGHTS, CDR2 YDEGEE. J lost 6 bases, V lost 6 bases, and 11 bases had no gene match. The CDR3 has 15 residues. In DNA form, the CDR3 reads TGTGCCAGCAACGACCCACTCAGGGGGCGAAACATTCAGTACTTC. Its translation: CASNDPLRGRNIQYF.

The chain uses TRBV19 and TRBJ2-7, with D possibly TRBD2 on 6 matching bases. V lost 3 bases, J lost 4 bases, and 19 bases lay in between. Germline V gene sequence: CDR1 LNHDA, CDR2 SQIVND (reference sequence). The CDR3 covers 16 residues. The chain's CDR3 is CASSIAGRWDPYEQYF. The CDR3 DNA follows: TGTGCCAGTAGTATCGCGGGACGATGGGACCCTTACGAGCAGTACTTC.